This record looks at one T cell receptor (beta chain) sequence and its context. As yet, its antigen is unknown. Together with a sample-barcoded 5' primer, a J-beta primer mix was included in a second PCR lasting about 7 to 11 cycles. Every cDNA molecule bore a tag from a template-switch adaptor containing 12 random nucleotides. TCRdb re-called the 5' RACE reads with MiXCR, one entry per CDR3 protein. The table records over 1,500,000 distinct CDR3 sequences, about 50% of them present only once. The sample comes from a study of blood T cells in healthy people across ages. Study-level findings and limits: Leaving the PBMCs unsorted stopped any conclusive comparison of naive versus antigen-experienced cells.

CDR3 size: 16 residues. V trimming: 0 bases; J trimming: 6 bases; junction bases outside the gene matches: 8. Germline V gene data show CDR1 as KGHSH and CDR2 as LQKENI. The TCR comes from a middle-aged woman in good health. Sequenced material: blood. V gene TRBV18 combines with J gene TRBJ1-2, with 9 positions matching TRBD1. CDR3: CASSPPTLQGADGYTF. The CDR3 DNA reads TGTGCCAGCTCACCACCTACGTTACAGGGGGCCGATGGCTACACCTTC.